This TCR beta chain was identified during a study of blood T cell repertoires in COVID-19. About the study: There were acute and convalescent COVID-19 samples, and they came from the United States, Italy and Spain.

Those who participated ranged in age from about 18 to 89 years and resided in some 24 US areas. Within the 2 weeks before study entry, each person in the exposed group met a COVID-19 case. Sequencing was performed with immunoSEQ multiplex PCR; in TCRdb, only in-frame clones are kept and a portion is missing. The sample includes 140,000 to 150,000 clones, 84% of them seen just once. CDR3 size: 14 residues. CDR1 and CDR2 (germline): MNHEY, SMNVEV (reference sequence). V gave up 2 bases and J gave up 4 bases; unmatched junction bases: 4. What was sequenced was PBMCs or T cells enriched from blood (not recorded which). This clonotype was sampled from a woman between 50 and 59 years old who had been exposed to COVID-19. V and J are TRBV27 and TRBJ1-1; the match to TRBD1 covers 7 bases. The CDR3 sequence is CASSLVGGGTEAFF. In DNA form, the CDR3 reads TGTGCCAGCAGTTTAGTAGGGGGCGGCACTGAAGCTTTCTTT.